This T cell receptor (beta chain) appears in the sequencing data of a study of cytomegalovirus exposure and HLA in healthy donors. J lost 8 bases, V lost 5 bases, and 3 bases had no gene match. CDR1 is GTSNPN, CDR2 SVGIG, per germline (reference sequence). There are 14 residues in the CDR3. With 60 Vbeta and 13 Jbeta primers, the PCR was carried out. Here immunoSEQ multiplex PCR was the method, and the copy in TCRdb shows in-frame clones only, minus some. The repertoire includes 150,000 to 200,000 clones, approximately 80% of them detected once, and approximately 2% sits in the top ten. The source material was PBMCs. The chain joins TRBV30 to TRBJ2-1; 16 nucleotides line up with TRBD2. This receptor was taken from a young woman in good health and CMV-seropositive. CDR3 loop: CAWGGLAGGHEQFF. The CDR3 DNA reads as TGTGCCTGGGGGGGACTAGCGGGGGGGCATGAGCAGTTCTTC.